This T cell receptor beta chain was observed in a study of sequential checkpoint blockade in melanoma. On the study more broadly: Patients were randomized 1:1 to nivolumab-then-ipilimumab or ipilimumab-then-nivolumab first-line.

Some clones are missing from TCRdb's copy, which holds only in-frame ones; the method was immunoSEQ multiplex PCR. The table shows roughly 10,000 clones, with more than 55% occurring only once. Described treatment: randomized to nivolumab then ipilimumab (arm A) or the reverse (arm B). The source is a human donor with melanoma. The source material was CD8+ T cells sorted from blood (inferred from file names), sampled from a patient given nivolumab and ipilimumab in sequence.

The CDR3 DNA follows: TGTGCCAGCAGCACCAGTTACAGGACGATTAGCAATCAGCCCCAGCATTTT. It is translated as CASSTSYRTISNQPQHF. The genes are TRBV28 and TRBJ1-5; TRBD1 is a possible D gene (5 bases). The germline V gene has CDR1 MDHEN and CDR2 SYDVKM. The CDR3 sequence is 17 residues long. Deletions cut 6 bases from V and 0 bases from J, with 18 bases between.